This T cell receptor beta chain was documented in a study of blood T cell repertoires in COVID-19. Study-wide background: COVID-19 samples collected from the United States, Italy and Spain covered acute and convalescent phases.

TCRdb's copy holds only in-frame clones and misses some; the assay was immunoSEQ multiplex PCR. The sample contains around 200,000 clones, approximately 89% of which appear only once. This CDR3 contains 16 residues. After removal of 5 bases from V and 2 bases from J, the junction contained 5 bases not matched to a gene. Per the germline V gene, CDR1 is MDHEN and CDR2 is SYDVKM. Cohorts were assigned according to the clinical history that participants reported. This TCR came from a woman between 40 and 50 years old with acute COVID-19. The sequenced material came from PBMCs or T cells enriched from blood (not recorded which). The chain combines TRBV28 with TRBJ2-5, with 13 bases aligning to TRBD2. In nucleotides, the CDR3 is TGTGCCAGCAGTAAGACGGGACTAGCGGGACAAGAGACCCAGTACTTC. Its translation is CASSKTGLAGQETQYF.